The next 18 T cell receptor beta chains were all read from a single sample in a study of blood T cells in healthy people across ages. PCR was performed a second time for about 7 to 11 cycles using a sample-barcoded 5' primer and a J-beta primer mix. TCRdb ran MiXCR on the 5' RACE reads and lists one entry per CDR3 protein. Among 1.5 million to 1.8 million distinct CDR3 sequences listed, approximately 39% were seen once. The material sequenced was blood. These receptors all come from a woman aged 18-30 years in good health.

In this sample, this clonotype turned up a few times. The rearrangement joins TRBV28 to TRBJ1-5; 9 bases align to TRBD1. Germline loops: CDR1 MDHEN, CDR2 SYDVKM. The CDR3 length is 13 residues. V was pared by 6 bases and J by 6 bases, with 3 bases of the junction left unmatched. CDR3 coding DNA: TGTGCCAGCAGGATGGACAGGGGTCAGCCCCAGCATTTT. This sequence encodes CASRMDRGQPQHF.

In this sample, this clonotype turned up a few times. V usage is TRBV7-3 and J usage is TRBJ2-1; 9 nucleotides line up with TRBD2. This CDR3 region has 15 residues. CDR1 and CDR2 from the germline V gene are SGHTA and FQGTGA. The ends lost 3 bases at V and 7 bases at J; junction bases unmatched: 7. The CDR3, as DNA: TGTGCCAGCAGCTTCGGGCTAGCGGGAATGAATGAGCAGTTCTTC. It is translated as CASSFGLAGMNEQFF.

This clonotype was counted between two and nine times. The genes are TRBV19 and TRBJ2-1, with D maybe TRBD2 (5 bases). Trimming removed 4 bases from V and 0 bases from J, with 10 bases in between. Germline CDR1 and CDR2: LNHDA and SQIVND (reference sequence). This CDR3 has 15 residues. For the CDR3, the DNA is TGTGCCAGTAGTAGCGGGTGGGGCTCCTACAATGAGCAGTTCTTC. Encoded protein: CASSSGWGSYNEQFF.

A single count supports this clonotype. The chain combines TRBV12-3 or TRBV12-4 with TRBJ2-3; 7 nucleotides line up with TRBD2. The CDR3 runs 12 residues. Trimming took 3 bases from V and 10 from J; bases not matched to a gene: 4. The CDR3 DNA follows: TGTGCCAGCAGTTTGAGCAGCGGGGCGCAGTATTTT. This translates into CASSLSSGAQYF.

Only a few counts were recorded for this clonotype. The rearrangement joins TRBV7-2 to TRBJ2-3, with 8 bases aligning to TRBD1. The V gene end was trimmed by 5 bases and the J gene end by 2 bases; junction bases not matched to a gene: 9. CDR1 is SGHTA, CDR2 FQGNSA, per germline. The CDR3 extends over 16 amino acids. CDR3 sequence reads: CASSRTGIALTDTQYF. CDR3 nucleotide sequence: TGTGCCAGCAGCCGGACAGGGATAGCGCTCACAGATACGCAGTATTTT. Looking up the rest from reference TRBV7-2 and TRBJ2-3 gives the full variable domain: GAGVSQSPSNKVTEKGKDVELRCDPISGHTALYWYRQSLGQGLEFLIYFQGNSAPDKSGLPSDRFSAERTGGSVSTLTIQRTQQEDSAVYLCASSRTGIALTDTQYFGPGTRLTVL.

Of note for this clonotype: A junction end diverges from the germline sequence, so it may reflect a read error. This chain connects TRBV7-9 to TRBJ2-5; 9 bases fit TRBD1. The length of the CDR3 is 15 residues. Germline V gene data show CDR1 as SEHNR and CDR2 as FQNEAQ (reference sequence). The chain's CDR3 is CARREGGTGQETQYF. The CDR3 DNA is TGTGCCCGCAGGGAAGGAGGGACAGGGCAAGAGACCCAGTACTTC.

The chain joins TRBV21-1 to TRBJ1-1. TRBV21-1 is reported as a pseudogene. This CDR3 has 16 amino acids. The chain's CDR3 is CASTLGDGGRDTEAFF. CDR3 in DNA: TGTGCCAGCACCCTAGGGGATGGGGGAAGGGACACTGAAGCTTTCTTT.

In this sample, this clonotype turned up a few times. V usage is TRBV20-1 and J usage is TRBJ2-7; D call uncertain. V was clipped by 6 bases and J by 4 bases, with 19 bases between them. CDR1 and CDR2 from the germline V gene are DFQATT and SNEGSKA (reference sequence). This CDR3 comprises 14 residues. CDR3 in amino acids: CSALDGSRSYEQYF. The CDR3 DNA is TGCAGTGCCTTAGACGGATCACGCTCTTACGAGCAGTACTTC.

CDR3 loop: CASSPAGTDQPQHF. The CDR3 coding sequence is TGTGCCAGCAGCCCAGCAGGTACGGATCAGCCCCAGCATTTT. This sequence joins TRBV9 and TRBJ1-5, with no clear D. Germline lookup yields CDR1 SGDLS and CDR2 YYNGEE. This CDR3 is 14 amino acids long. Trimming pared 4 bases from V and 5 bases from J, leaving 13 bases between.

The chain joins TRBV27 to TRBJ1-4; 7 bases are a match to TRBD1. The CDR3 contains 14 residues. The germline gives CDR1 MNHEY, CDR2 SMNVEV (reference sequence). The J segment lost 5 bases and the V segment lost 3 bases, leaving 3 bases of the junction unmatched. The CDR3 DNA follows: TGTGCCAGCAGTTTTGGACAGGCAAATGAAAAACTGTTTTTT. It specifies CASSFGQANEKLFF.

The genes are TRBV10-3 and TRBJ2-3; tentatively, D is TRBD2 (6 bases). V lost 0 bases and J lost 5, with 15 bases in between. CDR3 length: 16 amino acids. Per germline, CDR1 ENHRY and CDR2 SYGVKD. The CDR3 DNA reads TGTGCCATCAGTGAGTCGAGCGGTTGGAGGGGAGATACGCAGTATTTT. Encoded protein: CAISESSGWRGDTQYF.

Only a few counts were recorded for this clonotype. The CDR3 DNA reads as TGTGCCAGCAGGGAGAGGGCGGTAAAGAACACCGGGGAGCTGTTTTTT. This sequence encodes CASRERAVKNTGELFF. V is TRBV2 and J is TRBJ2-2; TRBD2 might be the D (5 bases). Germline values: CDR1 SNHLY, CDR2 FYNNEI. The germline V and J ends were trimmed by 6 bases and 1 base, with 15 bases remaining between them. The CDR3 is made up of 16 amino acids.

This chain links TRBV7-8 with TRBJ2-7; D remains ambiguous. Per the germline V gene, CDR1 is SGHVS and CDR2 is FQNEAQ. V lost 5 bases to trimming and J lost 3 bases, with 14 bases between them. The CDR3 is 14 amino acids. CDR3 coding DNA: TGTGCCAGCAGCCCACCAGACGTCTTCTACGAGCAGTACTTC. Its protein is CASSPPDVFYEQYF.

The chain is built from TRBV20-1 and TRBJ2-7, with TRBD2 matching 12 bases. CDR1 and CDR2 (germline): DFQATT, SNEGSKA (reference sequence). The CDR3 loop spans 16 amino acids. V lost 3 bases and J lost 0; bases outside the gene matches: 6. The CDR3 loop reads CSARLLAGGSSYEQYF. In DNA, the CDR3 is TGCAGTGCTAGGTTACTAGCGGGGGGTAGCTCCTACGAGCAGTACTTC.

This clonotype appeared a few times. The V and J genes are TRBV20-1 and TRBJ2-3, with a possible D match to TRBD1 (6 bases). Germline V gives CDR1 DFQATT, CDR2 SNEGSKA (reference sequence). V lost 1 base and J lost 4, with 15 bases in between. The CDR3 runs 15 residues. The chain's CDR3 is CSARGVRGIADTQYF. CDR3 nucleotide sequence: TGCAGTGCTAGAGGCGTCAGGGGTATAGCAGATACGCAGTATTTT.

This clonotype showed up just a few times. The rearrangement links TRBV7-2 to TRBJ2-1; a possible D gene is TRBD2 (5 bases). The germline CDR1 and CDR2 sequences are SGHTA and FQGNSA. The CDR3 is made up of 15 amino acids. V was clipped by 3 bases and J by 2 bases, with 11 bases between them. CDR3 sequence: CASSFNGETYNEQFF. As DNA, the CDR3 is TGTGCCAGCAGCTTTAACGGGGAGACCTACAATGAGCAGTTCTTC. The full variable domain, in which reference TRBV7-2 and TRBJ2-1 provide the parts outside the CDR3, is GAGVSQSPSNKVTEKGKDVELRCDPISGHTALYWYRQSLGQGLEFLIYFQGNSAPDKSGLPSDRFSAERTGGSVSTLTIQRTQQEDSAVYLCASSFNGETYNEQFFGPGTRLTVL.

This clonotype was counted only a few times. V usage is TRBV7-9 and J usage is TRBJ1-2; no reliable D call. V was cut by 5 bases and J by 0 bases, with 13 bases left in between. There are 15 residues in the CDR3. The germline CDR1 and CDR2 sequences are SEHNR and FQNEAQ (reference sequence). CDR3 region: CASSLSLTPNYGYTF. The CDR3 bases are TGTGCCAGCAGCCTCTCCTTAACACCTAACTATGGCTACACCTTC.

This chain joins TRBV18 and TRBJ2-3, with TRBD2 as a possible D gene (6 bases). Germline CDR1 and CDR2: KGHSH and LQKENI. The V and J ends lost 1 base and 1 base respectively, with 21 bases between them. The CDR3 is made up of 19 amino acids. CDR3 DNA sequence: TGTGCCAGCTCACCACGTCAGGAGGGTCCCGGAGGTGGCACAGATACGCAGTATTTT. Encoded protein: CASSPRQEGPGGGTDTQYF.